This entry features one TCR beta chain sequence. Its specificity is not known. These data are taken from a study of T cells after yellow fever vaccination. TCR cDNA, made by 5'RACE template switching, carried an added universal primer site and UMIs. TCRdb passed the 5' RACE reads through MiXCR, listing each CDR3 protein once. The sample includes fewer than 450,000 distinct CDR3 sequences, around 10% of them seen just once. Points from the study as a whole: The study noted that FACS-sorted repertoires could contain abundant clonotypes contaminating from the bulk population. Few clonotypes appeared in both CD4 and CD8 compartments.

V trimming: 2 bases; J trimming: 2 bases; junction bases outside the gene matches: 9. The CDR3 loop spans 16 amino acids. This chain connects TRBV12-3 or TRBV12-4 to TRBJ2-7, with 7 bases lining up with TRBD2. This receptor was identified in a man younger than 35 who received the YFV17D yellow fever vaccine. The specimen was PBMCs, collected on the day of the first yellow fever vaccination. The CDR3 bases are TGTGCCAGCAGTTTACGGGGGTTAGCGGGCGCCTACGAGCAGTACTTC. This codes for CASSLRGLAGAYEQYF.